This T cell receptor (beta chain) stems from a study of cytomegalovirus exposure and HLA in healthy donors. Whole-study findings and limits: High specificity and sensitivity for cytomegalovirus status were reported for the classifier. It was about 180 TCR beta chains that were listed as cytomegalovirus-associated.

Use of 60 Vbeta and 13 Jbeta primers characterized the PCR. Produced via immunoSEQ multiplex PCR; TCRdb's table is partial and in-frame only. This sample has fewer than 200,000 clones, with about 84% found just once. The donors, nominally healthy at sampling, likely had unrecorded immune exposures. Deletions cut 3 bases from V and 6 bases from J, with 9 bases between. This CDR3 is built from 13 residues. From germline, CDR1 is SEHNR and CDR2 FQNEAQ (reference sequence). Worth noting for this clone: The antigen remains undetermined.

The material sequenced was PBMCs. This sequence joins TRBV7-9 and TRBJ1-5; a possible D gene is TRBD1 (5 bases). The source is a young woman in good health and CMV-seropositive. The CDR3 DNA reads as TGTGCCAGCAGCTTGGGGGGTGCTCAGCCCCAGCATTTT. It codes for CASSLGGAQPQHF.